The 20 T cell receptor beta chains below all came from one sample that was sequenced in a study of regulatory T cells in long-lasting Graves disease. With iRepertoire HTBI primers and Arm-PCR of CDR3 regions, TCR beta libraries were built. TCRdb analysed the multiplex PCR reads with MiXCR anew, one entry per CDR3 protein. This table has around 400,000 distinct CDR3 sequences, approximately 22% appearing once. Noted time point: persistent/refractory GD, antithyroid drugs over 5 years with positive TRAb. Isolated PBMC RNA provided the starting material for the TCR library. Specimen: peripheral blood mononuclear cells (PBMCs), collected when the disease was refractory, from a patient treated with antithyroid drugs. These TCRs come from a female donor with Graves disease.

This clonotype was recorded a few times. The CDR3 DNA sequence: TGCAGTGCTAGACGGGACTCATTAAGTGGAGAGCAGTACTTC. Its translation is CSARRDSLSGEQYF. The chain has TRBV20-1 and TRBJ2-7; possible D gene TRBD2, 6 bases. V lost 2 bases to trimming and J lost 7 bases, with 18 bases between them. The germline V gene has CDR1 DFQATT and CDR2 SNEGSKA (reference sequence). CDR3 length equals 14 residues.

In this sample, this clonotype turned up a few times. The chain employs TRBV10-3 and TRBJ1-5, with D perhaps matching TRBD1 (5 bases). This CDR3 spans 18 amino acids. Per germline, CDR1 ENHRY and CDR2 SYGVKD. Between the trimmed V and J ends, which lost 0 bases and 4 bases, there was a span of 19 bases. DNA of the CDR3: TGTGCCATCAGTGAGTCGTGGAGGGGCGGTTTGGGAAATCAGCCCCAGCATTTT. Translation gives CAISESWRGGLGNQPQHF.

This clonotype was counted a few times. The rearrangement uses TRBV9 and TRBJ2-7; D might be TRBD2 (6 bases). Trimming pared 0 bases from V and 4 bases from J, leaving 14 bases between. The germline CDR1 and CDR2 sequences are SGDLS and YYNGEE. This CDR3 contains 15 residues. CDR3 loop: CASSVDVGSGYEQYF. As DNA, the CDR3 is TGTGCCAGCAGCGTAGACGTCGGGAGCGGGTACGAGCAGTACTTC.

This clonotype appeared a few times. This chain joins TRBV11-2 and TRBJ1-3; no clear D. This CDR3 spans 15 amino acids. V lost 5 bases to trimming and J lost 6 bases, with 17 bases between them. Looked up from germline, CDR1 is SGHAT and CDR2 is FQNNGV. The CDR3 reads CASSNKEFKENTIYF. As DNA, the CDR3 is TGTGCCAGCAGCAACAAGGAGTTTAAGGAAAACACCATATATTTT.

The chain links TRBV13 to TRBJ2-5, with a weak D call TRBD2 (6 bases). Trimming pared 5 bases from V and 2 bases from J, leaving 15 bases between. The CDR3 has 15 residues. CDR1 is PRHDT and CDR2 is FYEKMQ in the germline V gene (reference sequence). CDR3 sequence reads: CASSHRGEAQETQYF. DNA of the CDR3: TGTGCCAGCAGCCATCGCGGGGAGGCGCAAGAGACCCAGTACTTC.

This clonotype was detected ten times or more. The rearrangement links TRBV28 to TRBJ2-5; D uncertain. This CDR3 has 14 amino acids. Trimming cost V 4 bases and J 1 base, with 10 bases left between them. CDR1 and CDR2 from the germline V gene are MDHEN and SYDVKM. The CDR3 coding sequence is TGTGCCAGCAGTTCCTCACATCTCCAAGAGACCCAGTACTTC. Its protein product is CASSSSHLQETQYF.

This clonotype was observed a handful of times. The genes are TRBV20-1 and TRBJ1-6, with 9 bases lining up with TRBD1. The V and J ends lost 4 bases and 5 bases, in that order; junction bases with no gene match: 12. Germline V gene lookup returns CDR1 DFQATT and CDR2 SNEGSKA (reference sequence). The length of the CDR3 is 17 residues. Written as DNA, the CDR3 is TGCAGTGCTATTACCGGACAGGGGACCACCAATAATTCACCCCTCCACTTT. Translating it yields CSAITGQGTTNNSPLHF.

In its sample, this clonotype was seen a few times. V usage is TRBV5-1 and J usage is TRBJ2-7; 8 bases fit TRBD2. The CDR3 loop spans 16 amino acids. V was clipped by 0 bases and J by 1 base; unmatched bases: 6. The V gene's germline CDR1 is SGHRS and CDR2 YFSETQ. This CDR3 is CASSLAWREESYEQYF. The CDR3 coding sequence is TGCGCCAGCAGCTTGGCCTGGCGGGAGGAATCCTACGAGCAGTACTTC.

Comments on this clonotype: This sequence may be a read error, since a much larger clone differs from it by one base. In this CDR3 the conserved last residue, phenylalanine or tryptophan, is missing, so a read error is likely. The chain uses TRBV28 and TRBJ2-7; TRBD2 is a possible D gene (6 bases). Germline loops: CDR1 MDHEN, CDR2 SYDVKM. The length of the CDR3 is 20 residues. Trimming took off 4 bases at V and 3 bases at J, with 31 bases between the two ends. The chain's CDR3 is CASSSEIISKTPGGYYEQYS. CDR3 sequence (DNA): TGTGCCAGCAGTTCCGAAATTATATCTAAGACACCCGGAGGGTACTACGAGCAGTACTCC.

In nucleotides, the CDR3 is TGTGCCAGCAGCCAAGAAAGAATCGGGGTTAGTCAGCCCCAGCATTTT. Residues: CASSQERIGVSQPQHF. The genes are TRBV4-2 and TRBJ1-5; D is unclear. This CDR3 is 16 amino acids long. The germline CDR1 and CDR2 sequences are LGHNA and YNFKEQ. The V end was cut by 0 bases, the J end by 6 bases, with 15 bases between.

This clonotype was detected many times. This chain uses TRBV6-1 with TRBJ1-2; TRBD1 is a possible D gene (6 bases). V lost 5 bases, J lost 4 bases, and 17 bases lay in between. Looked up from germline, CDR1 is MNHNS and CDR2 is SASEGT. This CDR3 has 15 amino acids. CDR3 coding DNA: TGTGCCAGCAGTATACCCAGGACAGCGGGCTATGGCTACACCTTC. This gives the protein CASSIPRTAGYGYTF.

For this clonotype: The junction differs from germline at one of its ends, possibly a read error. The CDR3 loop is CASSPGSGSPFGYGQYF. Here the CDR3 DNA reads TGTGCCAGTAGTCCAGGGAGCGGGAGCCCTTTTGGGTACGGGCAGTACTTC. This sequence joins TRBV19 and TRBJ2-7, with TRBD2 identical over 8 bases. This CDR3 spans 17 amino acids. The germline CDR1 and CDR2 sequences are LNHDA and SQIVND (reference sequence). The full variable domain, with the rest looked up from reference TRBV19 and TRBJ2-7, is DGGITQSPKYLFRKEGQNVTLSCEQNLNHDAMYWYRQDPGQGLRLIYYSQIVNDFQKGDIAEGYSVSREKKESFPLTVTSAQKNPTAFYLCASSPGSGSPFGYGQYFGPGTRLTVT.

This chain joins TRBV7-9 and TRBJ2-7; no clear D gene. Germline values: CDR1 SEHNR, CDR2 FQNEAQ (reference sequence). Trimming shortened V by 5 bases and J by 4 bases, and 12 bases separated the two germline ends. The CDR3 length is 13 residues. The CDR3 reads CASSGPPTYEQYF. The CDR3 nucleotides are TGTGCCAGCAGCGGGCCCCCGACGTACGAGCAGTACTTC.

A note on this clonotype: A read error may explain this, as a much larger clone is one base away. The chain combines TRBV6-5 with TRBJ1-1, with D possibly being TRBD1 (6 bases). Germline CDR1 is MNHEY and CDR2 is SVGAGI. The CDR3 is 13 residues long. DNA of the CDR3: TGTGTCAGCAGTTACTCGGGGGGCGCTGAAGCTTTCTTT. Residues: CVSSYSGGAEAFF.

This clonotype was seen many times. The V gene is TRBV3-1, the J gene TRBJ1-2; D not certain. The CDR3 covers 13 residues. Deletions cut 1 base from V and 1 base from J, with 4 bases between. In germline, CDR1 is LGHDT, CDR2 YNNKEL (reference sequence). The CDR3 DNA sequence: TGTGCCAGCAGCCAAGGAGTTAACTATGGCTACACCTTC. It specifies CASSQGVNYGYTF.

This clonotype has only a few counts. The chain couples TRBV28 to TRBJ2-2; D is uncertain. In germline, CDR1 is MDHEN, CDR2 SYDVKM. The CDR3 is made up of 14 amino acids. The V and J ends lost 10 bases and 1 base respectively, with 13 bases between them. CDR3 sequence reads: CAIKSEGNTGELFF. The CDR3 region has the DNA TGTGCCATCAAGAGCGAAGGGAACACCGGGGAGCTGTTTTTT.

This chain connects TRBV24-1 to TRBJ2-1; 8 positions match TRBD1. CDR3 length equals 17 residues. Per the germline V gene, CDR1 is KGHDR and CDR2 is SFDVKD. The V gene end was trimmed by 2 bases and the J gene end by 5 bases; junction bases not matched to a gene: 10. CDR3 sequence: CATSDWVAGGEDNEQFF. In DNA, the CDR3 is TGTGCCACCAGTGATTGGGTGGCAGGGGGCGAAGACAATGAGCAGTTCTTC.

This clonotype has a handful of counts. The chain recombines TRBV20-1 with TRBJ1-4; D remains unclear. CDR1 and CDR2 from the germline V gene are DFQATT and SNEGSKA (reference sequence). The V gene lost 3 bases and the J gene lost 0 bases, with 8 bases spanning the gap. CDR3 length: 14 amino acids. CDR3 amino acids: CSASRSATNEKLFF. Here the CDR3 DNA reads TGCAGTGCTAGTAGGTCAGCAACTAATGAAAAACTGTTTTTT.

V usage is TRBV7-9 and J usage is TRBJ2-7; no clear D gene. Trimming cost V 8 bases and J 5 bases, with 13 bases left between them. The V gene's germline CDR1 is SEHNR and CDR2 FQNEAQ (reference sequence). There are 12 residues in the CDR3. The CDR3 here is CASLAAGNEQYF. The CDR3 region has the DNA TGTGCCAGCCTCGCCGCAGGAAACGAGCAGTACTTC.

The J gene is TRBJ2-4, the V gene TRBV14, with 10 bases identical to TRBD1. The CDR3 spans 14 residues. Germline loops: CDR1 SGHDN, CDR2 FVKESK. The ends lost 3 bases at V and 7 bases at J; junction bases unmatched: 3. In DNA form, the CDR3 reads TGTGCCAGCAGCCAGGGGACAGGGGTGAACATTCAGTACTTC. Amino acid sequence: CASSQGTGVNIQYF.